A single sample is the source of the 18 T cell receptor beta chains below, sequenced in a study of cytomegalovirus exposure and HLA in healthy donors. A multiplex PCR was run with 60 Vbeta primers and 13 Jbeta primers. TCRdb's copy holds only in-frame clones and misses some; the assay was immunoSEQ multiplex PCR. Among about 130,000 clones listed, roughly three quarters were seen once. Sequencing was performed on PBMCs. The receptors stem from a man aged 25 to 40 in good health and CMV-seronegative.

This chain connects TRBV7-2 to TRBJ1-6; 8 nucleotides agree with TRBD1. The V and J ends lost 6 bases and 13 bases, in that order; junction bases with no gene match: 11. This CDR3 is built from 14 residues. Looked up from germline, CDR1 is SGHTA and CDR2 is FQGNSA. CDR3 in amino acids: CASSLQGDGSPLHF. The CDR3 DNA reads as TGTGCCAGCAGTCTACAGGGGGACGGTTCGCCCCTCCACTTT.

The chain has TRBV28 and TRBJ2-2; 8 bases agree with TRBD1. The CDR3 contains 19 residues. V lost 0 bases and J lost 4; bases outside the gene matches: 13. Germline V gene data show CDR1 as MDHEN and CDR2 as SYDVKM. CDR3 amino acids: CASSLWPGATGDRTGELFF. The CDR3 coding sequence is TGTGCCAGCAGTTTATGGCCCGGGGCGACAGGGGACCGCACCGGGGAGCTGTTTTTT.

This clone was recorded a few times. The chain joins TRBV5-1 to TRBJ1-2, with D possibly TRBD1 on 5 matching bases. V was shortened by 0 bases and J by 1 base, with 19 bases between the two germline ends. Per germline, CDR1 SGHRS and CDR2 YFSETQ. The CDR3 has 18 amino acids. CDR3 nucleotide sequence: TGCGCCAGCAGCTTGGGGCTTACCGAAGGGGCCCTTAACTATGGCTACACCTTC. Amino acids: CASSLGLTEGALNYGYTF.

This sequence joins TRBV5-4 and TRBJ2-3; 7 bases line up with TRBD2. Germline loops: CDR1 SGHNT, CDR2 YYREEE (reference sequence). CDR3 length: 15 residues. Trimming at V came to 3 bases and at J to 6 bases, leaving 10 bases not matched to a gene. CDR3 protein: CASSYGAGMLDTQYF. The CDR3 nucleotides read TGTGCCAGCAGCTACGGAGCGGGGATGTTGGATACGCAGTATTTT.

The chain couples TRBV5-1 to TRBJ2-2; D ambiguous. V lost 4 bases to trimming and J lost 1 base, with 5 bases between them. Germline loops: CDR1 SGHRS, CDR2 YFSETQ. CDR3 size: 13 residues. CDR3: CASSPENTGELFF. DNA for the CDR3: TGCGCCAGCAGCCCAGAGAACACCGGGGAGCTGTTTTTT.

The chain carries TRBV27 and TRBJ2-7, with 11 nucleotides matching TRBD1. V lost 8 bases and J lost 6; bases outside the gene matches: 3. Germline assignment: CDR1 MNHEY and CDR2 SMNVEV (reference sequence). This CDR3 has 12 residues. The CDR3, as DNA: TGTGCCAGCTACGGGACAGGGGGCGAGCAGTACTTC. This codes for CASYGTGGEQYF.

This sequence joins TRBV11-2 and TRBJ2-7, with 9 bases lining up with TRBD1. The CDR3 consists of 15 residues. Germline lookup yields CDR1 SGHAT and CDR2 FQNNGV. J was trimmed by 2 bases and V by 2 bases; bases with no gene match: 4. The DNA for the CDR3 is TGTGCCAGCAGCTTATCGACAGGGGGTACCTACGAGCAGTACTTC. Its protein is CASSLSTGGTYEQYF. Filled out from reference TRBV11-2 and TRBJ2-7, the complete variable domain reads EAGVAQSPRYKIIEKRQSVAFWCNPISGHATLYWYQQILGQGPKLLIQFQNNGVVDDSQLPKDRFSAERLKGVDSTLKIQPAKLEDSAVYLCASSLSTGGTYEQYFGPGTRLTVT.

V is TRBV5-6 and J is TRBJ2-5; 9 bases fit TRBD1. The J call is in doubt because the DNA end fits TRBJ2-7 better. The CDR3 contains 15 residues. Looked up from germline, CDR1 is SGHDT and CDR2 is YYEEEE. CDR3 DNA sequence: TGTGCCAGCAGCTCCCCAGGACAGGGGAACTACGAGCAGTACTTC. It is translated as CASSSPGQGNYEQYF.

The chain joins TRBV5-4 to TRBJ2-7; tentatively, D is TRBD2 (5 bases). Per germline, CDR1 SGHNT and CDR2 YYREEE (reference sequence). V lost 2 bases and J lost 4, with 7 bases in between. The CDR3 covers 12 residues. The CDR3 sequence: CASSLGGYEQYF. As DNA, the CDR3 is TGTGCCAGCAGCTTAGGAGGTTACGAGCAGTACTTC. Using reference TRBV5-4 and TRBJ2-7 for the parts outside the CDR3, the full variable domain is ETGVTQSPTHLIKTRGQQVTLRCSSQSGHNTVSWYQQALGQGPQFIFQYYREEENGRGNFPPRFSGLQFPNYSSELNVNALELDDSALYLCASSLGGYEQYFGPGTRLTVT.

The V and J genes are TRBV7-3 and TRBJ2-2; 10 bases agree with TRBD1. Unmatched junction bases numbered 10, after V lost 6 bases and J lost 6 bases. This CDR3 comprises 16 residues. Germline V gene data show CDR1 as SGHTA and CDR2 as FQGTGA. The CDR3 nucleotides are TGTGCCAGCAGTCATACGGGACAGGGGTTACCCGGGGAGCTGTTTTTT. Protein product: CASSHTGQGLPGELFF.

CDR3 amino acids: CAWIPDREDGELFF. The CDR3 bases are TGTGCCTGGATTCCGGACAGGGAAGACGGGGAGCTGTTTTTT. The chain carries TRBV30 and TRBJ2-2; 8 bases map to TRBD1. CDR1 is GTSNPN and CDR2 is SVGIG in the germline V gene (reference sequence). The J segment lost 7 bases and the V segment lost 4 bases, leaving 8 bases of the junction unmatched. The CDR3 covers 14 residues. The complete variable domain, with remaining parts taken from reference TRBV30 and TRBJ2-2, reads SQTIHQWPATLVQPVGSPLSLECTVEGTSNPNLYWYRQAAGRGLQLLFYSVGIGQISSEVPQNLSASRPQDRQFILSSKKLLLSDSGFYLCAWIPDREDGELFFGEGSRLTVL.

The rearrangement links TRBV2 to TRBJ2-7, with TRBD1 matching 7 bases. The germline gives CDR1 SNHLY, CDR2 FYNNEI. V dropped 6 bases and J dropped 3; count of bases not matched to a gene: 5. This CDR3 is 13 amino acids long. The CDR3 bases are TGTGCCAGCAGGAAGGGACAGAACTACGAGCAGTACTTC. It is translated as CASRKGQNYEQYF.

J is TRBJ2-3 and V is TRBV13; 8 positions match TRBD2. Germline lookup yields CDR1 PRHDT and CDR2 FYEKMQ (reference sequence). The CDR3 length is 16 residues. V was pared by 4 bases and J by 1 base, with 7 bases of the junction left unmatched. The CDR3 sequence: CASSSWRGAGTDTQYF. The CDR3 region has the DNA TGTGCCAGCAGCTCATGGCGGGGGGCCGGCACAGATACGCAGTATTTT.

The V gene is TRBV4-2, the J gene TRBJ2-2; a weak D match, TRBD2 (6 bases). With 1 base removed from V and 2 bases from J, the gap between germline ends came to 14 bases. This CDR3 region has 17 residues. Germline V gene data show CDR1 as LGHNA and CDR2 as YNFKEQ. The CDR3 nucleotides read TGTGCCAGCAGCCAAGCAACGGGGGTTATAAACACCGGGGAGCTGTTTTTT. This translates into CASSQATGVINTGELFF.

This clone was observed a few times. The V and J genes are TRBV27 and TRBJ2-1, with 11 positions matching TRBD1. The CDR3 extends over 14 amino acids. Trimming removed 7 bases from V and 9 bases from J; junction bases left unmatched: 8. Germline CDR1 reads MNHEY; CDR2 reads SMNVEV (reference sequence). CDR3 in amino acids: CASMGDRGSGEQFF. The CDR3 nucleotides are TGTGCCAGCATGGGGGACAGGGGGTCAGGTGAGCAGTTCTTC.

This chain links TRBV7-3 with TRBJ2-5; 9 bases agree with TRBD1. Trimming removed 5 bases from V and 6 bases from J; junction bases left unmatched: 4. The CDR3 extends over 13 amino acids. CDR1 and CDR2 from the germline V gene are SGHTA and FQGTGA. CDR3 DNA sequence: TGTGCCAGCAGCCGGGGACAGGGACAGACCCAGTACTTC. It specifies CASSRGQGQTQYF.

This chain links TRBV5-8 with TRBJ1-1, with TRBD1 matching 7 bases. The trim removed 2 bases at V and 5 bases at J, leaving 6 bases unmatched. This CDR3 spans 14 amino acids. Germline-derived CDR1 and CDR2 are SGHTS and YDEGEE. The CDR3 DNA follows: TGTGCCAGCAGCTTACAGGGGATCGGAACTGAAGCTTTCTTT. As protein: CASSLQGIGTEAFF.

The rearrangement uses TRBV30 and TRBJ1-1; D unresolved. This CDR3 is built from 13 residues. Germline values: CDR1 GTSNPN, CDR2 SVGIG (reference sequence). V dropped 5 bases and J dropped 3 bases, with 13 bases sitting between them. Here the CDR3 DNA reads TGTGCCTGGTTTATAGTTCCGGACACTGAAGCTTTCTTT. Its protein product is CAWFIVPDTEAFF.